These 25 T cell receptor beta chains share one sample of origin, sequenced in a study of shared clonotypes between healthy human individuals. Produced via immunoSEQ multiplex PCR; TCRdb's table is partial and in-frame only. The data contain around 600,000 clones, roughly 98% of them singletons. Terminally differentiated effector memory CD45RA+ cells were left out of the naive CD8 fraction, which was CD45RO-negative and positively selected for CCR7. The sequenced material came from naive CD8+ T cells sorted from blood. The receptors here all came from a man under 40 in good health.

This clone was detected only once. Here the CDR3 reads CASSEGLADYSYEQYF. The CDR3 DNA is TGCGCCAGCAGCGAAGGACTAGCGGACTACTCCTACGAGCAGTACTTC. This chain uses TRBV5-1 with TRBJ2-7; 10 positions agree with TRBD2. The V gene's germline CDR1 is SGHRS and CDR2 YFSETQ. CDR3 length: 16 residues. The V and J ends lost 4 bases and 0 bases, in that order; junction bases with no gene match: 7.

The chain is built from TRBV7-9 and TRBJ1-1; no clear D gene. Germline V gene sequence: CDR1 SEHNR, CDR2 FQNEAQ (reference sequence). The CDR3 contains 14 residues. V lost 4 bases and J 5 bases, leaving 14 bases between the germline ends. DNA of the CDR3: TGTGCCAGCAGCTCCAGACACTTGGCAACTGAAGCTTTCTTT. It specifies CASSSRHLATEAFF.

The J gene is TRBJ2-7, the V gene TRBV7-9; D gene ambiguous. The CDR3 runs 11 residues. Trimming left V 1 base short and J 10 bases short, with 8 bases between. The germline V gene encodes CDR1 SEHNR and CDR2 FQNEAQ (reference sequence). CDR3 sequence reads: CASSLGGTQYF. The DNA of the CDR3 is TGTGCCAGCAGCTTAGGGGGTACACAGTACTTC.

This chain connects TRBV7-9 to TRBJ1-1; 11 positions agree with TRBD1. J lost 6 bases, V lost 5 bases, and 5 bases had no gene match. This CDR3 contains 14 residues. In germline, CDR1 is SEHNR, CDR2 FQNEAQ (reference sequence). CDR3 amino acids: CASSRDRGFAEAFF. The CDR3, as DNA: TGTGCCAGCAGCAGGGACAGGGGGTTTGCTGAAGCTTTCTTT.

The chain couples TRBV28 to TRBJ1-1, with TRBD1 as a possible D gene (6 bases). Germline V gene data show CDR1 as MDHEN and CDR2 as SYDVKM. This CDR3 is 14 amino acids long. Between the trimmed V and J ends, which lost 6 bases and 3 bases, there was a span of 14 bases. For the CDR3, the DNA is TGTGCCAGCAGGTATCCACAGGGAGACACTGAAGCTTTCTTT. It encodes CASRYPQGDTEAFF.

This clone showed up just once. The rearrangement uses TRBV14 and TRBJ2-7; TRBD1 agrees at 7 bases. The germline V gene encodes CDR1 SGHDN and CDR2 FVKESK. The CDR3 contains 13 residues. The ends lost 6 bases at V and 3 bases at J; junction bases unmatched: 5. The CDR3 DNA is TGTGCCAGCAGTTCTACAGGGGTCTACGAGCAGTACTTC. Translation gives CASSSTGVYEQYF.

This chain joins TRBV5-4 and TRBJ1-2; D might be TRBD1 (5 bases). Germline CDR1 is SGHNT and CDR2 is YYREEE (reference sequence). V was pared by 3 bases and J by 4 bases, with 19 bases between. CDR3 length: 16 amino acids. CDR3: CASSSGTALLPYGYTF. CDR3 sequence (DNA): TGTGCCAGCAGCTCGGGGACCGCTTTACTCCCCTATGGCTACACCTTC.

With respect to this clone: The same CDR3 can be traced to other DNA sequences in this sample. CDR3 loop: CASSGNEQFF. The DNA for the CDR3 is TGTGCCAGCTCGGGTAATGAGCAGTTCTTC. The gene calls are TRBV9 and TRBJ2-1; D remains unclear. There are 10 residues in the CDR3. Trimming shortened V by 7 bases and J by 7 bases, and 6 bases separated the two germline ends. Germline V gene data show CDR1 as SGDLS and CDR2 as YYNGEE.

The chain is built from TRBV2 and TRBJ2-7, with D unresolved. The germline CDR1 and CDR2 sequences are SNHLY and FYNNEI. The CDR3 is 17 residues long. Trimming cost V 1 base and J 2 bases, with 18 bases left between them. As DNA, the CDR3 is TGTGCCAGCAGTGAAGGATTTGGGCCACCCCAAACCTACGAGCAGTACTTC. Residues: CASSEGFGPPQTYEQYF.

This sequence joins TRBV7-9 and TRBJ2-7; a weak D match, TRBD1 (5 bases). The V end lost 4 bases, the J end lost 2 bases, and 21 bases lay between the germline ends. The CDR3 sequence is 17 residues long. CDR1 and CDR2 from the germline V gene are SEHNR and FQNEAQ (reference sequence). The DNA of the CDR3 is TGTGCCAGCAGCTCGCTTGTCCACCGACAGATTACCTACGAGCAGTACTTC. Residues: CASSSLVHRQITYEQYF.

V is TRBV11-3 and J is TRBJ1-3; no reliable D call. In germline, CDR1 is SGHNT, CDR2 YENEEA. The CDR3 extends over 13 amino acids. V gave up 5 bases and J gave up 4 bases, with 9 bases separating them. This chain's CDR3 is CASSPNGGNTIYF. Here the CDR3 DNA reads TGTGCCAGCAGCCCAAACGGGGGAAACACCATATATTTT. The variable domain in full, completed from reference TRBV11-3 and TRBJ1-3, reads EAGVVQSPRYKIIEKKQPVAFWCNPISGHNTLYWYLQNLGQGPELLIRYENEEAVDDSQLPKDRFSAERLKGVDSTLKIQPAELGDSAVYLCASSPNGGNTIYFGEGSWLTVV.

V is TRBV7-9 and J is TRBJ2-7; the D is unclear. This CDR3 comprises 15 residues. The germline V gene has CDR1 SEHNR and CDR2 FQNEAQ (reference sequence). Trimming shortened V by 3 bases and J by 2 bases, and 14 bases separated the two germline ends. CDR3 DNA sequence: TGTGCCAGCAGCTTTGACATAGAAAAGACCTACGAGCAGTACTTC. Translating it yields CASSFDIEKTYEQYF.

V and J are TRBV10-1 and TRBJ2-1, with 9 bases fitting TRBD2. The junction had 16 bases not matched to a gene; V was cut back by 3 bases and J by 7 bases. CDR3 size: 18 residues. Germline V gene sequence: CDR1 WNHNN, CDR2 SYGVQD (reference sequence). The CDR3 loop reads CASSDRLAGTTGLNEQFF. The DNA for the CDR3 is TGCGCCAGCAGTGATCGGCTAGCGGGGACAACTGGGTTGAATGAGCAGTTCTTC.

The chain combines TRBV7-8 with TRBJ2-1; TRBD2 might be the D (6 bases). V lost 4 bases, J lost 0 bases, and 10 bases lay in between. Germline assignment: CDR1 SGHVS and CDR2 FQNEAQ. There are 15 residues in the CDR3. CDR3 bases: TGTGCCAGCAGCTCGACCGGGAGCTCCTACAATGAGCAGTTCTTC. Translating gives CASSSTGSSYNEQFF.

The chain couples TRBV11-2 to TRBJ2-7, with 7 bases aligning to TRBD2. The germline gives CDR1 SGHAT, CDR2 FQNNGV. The CDR3 loop spans 15 amino acids. The J segment lost 2 bases and the V segment lost 1 base, leaving 5 bases of the junction unmatched. DNA for the CDR3: TGTGCCAGCAGCTTAGGGGCGGGGGTCCCCTACGAGCAGTACTTC. It encodes CASSLGAGVPYEQYF.

The chain carries TRBV11-2 and TRBJ2-7; the D call may be TRBD1 or TRBD2 (5 bases each). V dropped 4 bases and J dropped 3 bases, with 10 bases sitting between them. The CDR3 contains 13 residues. Germline CDR1 is SGHAT and CDR2 is FQNNGV. CDR3 DNA: TGTGCCAGCAGCTCCCTGGGGGTCTACGAGCAGTACTTC. Translating gives CASSSLGVYEQYF. The whole variable domain, remainder taken from reference TRBV11-2 and TRBJ2-7, is EAGVAQSPRYKIIEKRQSVAFWCNPISGHATLYWYQQILGQGPKLLIQFQNNGVVDDSQLPKDRFSAERLKGVDSTLKIQPAKLEDSAVYLCASSSLGVYEQYFGPGTRLTVT.

The chain uses TRBV7-9 and TRBJ2-3; D unclear. The germline CDR1 and CDR2 sequences are SEHNR and FQNEAQ (reference sequence). V was pared by 1 base and J by 0 bases, with 8 bases between. The CDR3 covers 15 residues. This CDR3 is CASSLEVASTDTQYF. The CDR3 DNA reads TGTGCCAGCAGCTTAGAGGTGGCCAGCACAGATACGCAGTATTTT.

V and J are TRBV28 and TRBJ2-7; 9 bases are a match to TRBD2. Germline V CDR1 and CDR2: MDHEN, SYDVKM. V lost 3 bases to trimming and J lost 2 bases; unmatched junction nucleotides: 8. The CDR3 covers 16 residues. As DNA, the CDR3 is TGTGCCAGCAGTTTCCGTCGCGGGAGGGAACCCTACGAGCAGTACTTC. Residues: CASSFRRGREPYEQYF.

The J gene is TRBJ2-1, the V gene TRBV7-9; 11 bases agree with TRBD1. The junction had 14 bases not matched to a gene; V was cut back by 6 bases and J by 4 bases. CDR3 length equals 18 residues. In germline, CDR1 is SEHNR, CDR2 FQNEAQ (reference sequence). The CDR3 bases are TGTGCCAGCAGTCGGACAGGGGGCCCTAGCGGGCCTTACAATGAGCAGTTCTTC. It is translated as CASSRTGGPSGPYNEQFF.

The rearrangement joins TRBV6-5 to TRBJ2-7; 10 bases map to TRBD1. The ends lost 5 bases at V and 5 bases at J; junction bases unmatched: 9. Germline assignment: CDR1 MNHEY and CDR2 SVGAGI. The CDR3 has 15 amino acids. CDR3 bases: TGTGCCAGCAGTCTATACGGGACAGGGGACCACGAGCAGTACTTC. Translating gives CASSLYGTGDHEQYF.

The chain carries TRBV27 and TRBJ1-4; tentatively, D is TRBD1 (6 bases). The V gene lost 5 bases and the J gene lost 8 bases, with 15 bases spanning the gap. Germline CDR1 is MNHEY and CDR2 is SMNVEV (reference sequence). This CDR3 spans 14 amino acids. This CDR3 is CASSINPTGEKLFF. DNA of the CDR3: TGTGCCAGCAGTATCAACCCCACAGGGGAAAAACTGTTTTTT.

This clone was counted a single time. The chain is built from TRBV11-2 and TRBJ2-5; D is unresolved. The CDR3 loop spans 17 amino acids. Trimming removed 3 bases at V and 5 bases at J, with 22 bases between. Germline CDR1 is SGHAT and CDR2 is FQNNGV. In DNA form, the CDR3 reads TGTGCCAGCAGCTTTGCCTTTATAGGGCTAGTGGGGGAGACCCAGTACTTC. It yields the protein CASSFAFIGLVGETQYF.

V gene TRBV9 combines with J gene TRBJ1-1; D gene uncertain. The CDR3 sequence is 13 residues long. CDR1 and CDR2 (germline): SGDLS, YYNGEE. Trimming removed 0 bases from V and 4 bases from J, with 7 bases in between. DNA of the CDR3: TGTGCCAGCAGCGTAGATGTGCTCACTGAAGCTTTCTTT. Protein: CASSVDVLTEAFF. The variable domain in full, completed from reference TRBV9 and TRBJ1-1, reads DSGVTQTPKHLITATGQRVTLRCSPRSGDLSVYWYQQSLDQGLQFLIQYYNGEERAKGNILERFSAQQFPDLHSELNLSSLELGDSALYFCASSVDVLTEAFFGQGTRLTVV.

The chain employs TRBV7-6 and TRBJ1-1, with 7 bases that match TRBD1. J was trimmed by 7 bases and V by 4 bases; bases with no gene match: 6. The CDR3 sequence is 13 residues long. The germline gives CDR1 SGHVS, CDR2 FNYEAQ. The CDR3 region is CASSSPGQVEAFF. The CDR3 DNA is TGTGCCAGCAGCTCCCCCGGACAGGTTGAAGCTTTCTTT. Drawing the rest from reference TRBV7-6 and TRBJ1-1, the complete variable domain is GAGVSQSPRYKVTKRGQDVALRCDPISGHVSLYWYRQALGQGPEFLTYFNYEAQQDKSGLPNDRFSAERPEGSISTLTIQRTEQRDSAMYRCASSSPGQVEAFFGQGTRLTVV.

The chain links TRBV14 to TRBJ2-7, with 10 nucleotides matching TRBD1. Germline V gives CDR1 SGHDN, CDR2 FVKESK. Losses at the gene ends were 2 bases for V and 7 bases for J; bases not matched to a gene: 11. This CDR3 spans 16 amino acids. The CDR3 reads CASSQRPGQGYSEQYF. CDR3 nucleotides: TGTGCCAGCAGCCAACGCCCGGGACAGGGGTACTCGGAGCAGTACTTC.